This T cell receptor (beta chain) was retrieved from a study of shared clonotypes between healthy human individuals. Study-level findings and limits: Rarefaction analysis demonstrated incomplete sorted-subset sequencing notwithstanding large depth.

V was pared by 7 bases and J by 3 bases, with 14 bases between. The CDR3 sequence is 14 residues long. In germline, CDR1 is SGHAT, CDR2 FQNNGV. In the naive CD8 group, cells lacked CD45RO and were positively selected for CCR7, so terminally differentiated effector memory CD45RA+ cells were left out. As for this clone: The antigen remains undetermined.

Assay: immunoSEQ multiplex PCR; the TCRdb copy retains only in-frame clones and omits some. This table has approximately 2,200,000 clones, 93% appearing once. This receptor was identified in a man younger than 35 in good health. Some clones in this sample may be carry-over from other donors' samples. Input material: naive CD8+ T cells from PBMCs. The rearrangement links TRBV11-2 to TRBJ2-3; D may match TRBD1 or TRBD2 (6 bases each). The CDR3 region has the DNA TGTGCCAGCAAAAAAAAGGGGGGAACAGATACGCAGTATTTT. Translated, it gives CASKKKGGTDTQYF.